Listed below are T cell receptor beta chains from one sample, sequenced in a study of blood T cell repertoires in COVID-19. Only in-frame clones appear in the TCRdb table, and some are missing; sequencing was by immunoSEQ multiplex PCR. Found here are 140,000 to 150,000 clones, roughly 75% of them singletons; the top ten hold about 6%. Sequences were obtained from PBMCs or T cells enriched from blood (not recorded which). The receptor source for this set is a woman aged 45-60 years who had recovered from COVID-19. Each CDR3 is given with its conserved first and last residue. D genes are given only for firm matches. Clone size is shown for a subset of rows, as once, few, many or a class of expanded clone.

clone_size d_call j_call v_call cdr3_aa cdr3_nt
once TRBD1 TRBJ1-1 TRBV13 CASGQGEIEAFF TGTGCCTCGGGGCAGGGGGAAATTGAAGCTTTCTTT
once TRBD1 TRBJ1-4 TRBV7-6 CASSLDRGINEKLFF TGTGCCAGCAGCTTAGACAGGGGGATTAATGAAAAACTGTTTTTT
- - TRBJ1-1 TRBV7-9 CASSLDQGYEAFF TGTGCCAGCAGCTTAGATCAGGGGTATGAAGCTTTCTTT
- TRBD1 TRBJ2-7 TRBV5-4 CASRPTTGGVEQYF TGTGCCAGCAGACCGACTACAGGGGGCGTCGAGCAGTACTTC
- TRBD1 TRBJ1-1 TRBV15 CATSRGQGNTEAFF TGTGCCACCAGCAGAGGACAGGGGAACACTGAAGCTTTCTTT
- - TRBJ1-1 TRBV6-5 CASSYTGSGNTEAFF TGTGCCAGCAGTTACACAGGGTCCGGGAACACTGAAGCTTTCTTT
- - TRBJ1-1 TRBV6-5 CASSYGEDTEAFF TGTGCCAGCAGTTACGGAGAGGACACTGAAGCTTTCTTT
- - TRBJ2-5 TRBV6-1 CASSEASRDNTPETQYF TGTGCCAGCAGTGAAGCGAGTCGAGACAACACACCCGAGACCCAGTACTTC
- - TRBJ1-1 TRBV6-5 CASSKQGRDTEAFF TGTGCCAGCAGTAAGCAGGGTAGGGACACTGAAGCTTTCTTT
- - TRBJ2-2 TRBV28 CASTGVQQWDTGELFF TGTGCCAGCACCGGGGTACAGCAGTGGGACACCGGGGAGCTGTTTTTT
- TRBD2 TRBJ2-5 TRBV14 CASSPLAGDQETQYF TGTGCCAGCAGCCCCTTGGCGGGGGACCAAGAGACCCAGTACTTC